There are a few counts of the clone carrying this T cell receptor beta chain. Its antigen is unidentified. This entry is derived from a study of T-cell reconstitution after alpha-beta-depleted transplantation in children. Study results and limitations: A year post-transplant, T-cell counts and diversity derived mostly from newly produced T cells. Reportedly, roughly two months post-transplant, alpha-beta T cells arose from several hundred expanded graft clones. After transplant, high TCRbeta diversity at day 60 in some patients arose from surviving recipient T cells and thymic progenitors.

Unique molecular identifiers were incorporated when the TCRbeta library was constructed. A single record per CDR3 protein comes from TCRdb applying MiXCR to the PCR reads. The sample consists of some 200,000 distinct CDR3 sequences, approximately 8.4% of them appearing once. The CDR3 length is 14 residues. The germline V and J ends were trimmed by 3 bases and 2 bases, with 9 bases remaining between them. The sequence was collected from a male patient under 10 years old who had a stem cell transplant for acute myeloid leukemia, so the T cells may come from the graft donor. The sample consisted of PBMCs, mostly from graft donor cells, taken 360 days after TCRalphabeta/CD19-depleted stem cell transplant. The V and J genes are TRBV12-3 or TRBV12-4 and TRBJ2-3, with D uncertain. This CDR3 is CASSLYTYTDTQYF. CDR3 nucleotides: TGTGCCAGCAGTTTGTACACTTACACAGATACGCAGTATTTT.